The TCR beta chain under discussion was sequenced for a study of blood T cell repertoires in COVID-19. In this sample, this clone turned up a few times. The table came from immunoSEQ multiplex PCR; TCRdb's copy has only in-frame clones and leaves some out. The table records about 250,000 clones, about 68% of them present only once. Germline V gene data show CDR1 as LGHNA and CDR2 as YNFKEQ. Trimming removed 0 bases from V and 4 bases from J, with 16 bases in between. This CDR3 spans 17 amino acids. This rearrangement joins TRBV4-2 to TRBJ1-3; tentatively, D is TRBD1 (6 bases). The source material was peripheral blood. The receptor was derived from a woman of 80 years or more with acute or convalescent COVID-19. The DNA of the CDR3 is TGTGCCAGCAGCCAAGAAGGACAGACGTCCGGGGGAAACACCATATATTTT. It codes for CASSQEGQTSGGNTIYF.